Below, one TCR beta chain is given with its context. There are a few counts of this clone. It lacks a known antigen. It has no much larger one-base neighbor in the sample; base qualities were not kept. The immunoSEQ Assay, a bias-controlled multiplex PCR, was used to amplify TCRbeta CDR3 regions from genomic DNA. The source study handled its data this way. The number of nucleated cells in each sample was estimated from the amplification of reference gene primers within the assay. To quantify the absolute abundance of each unique TCRbeta CDR3 rearrangement, sequence reads were collapsed and filtered. Productive Simpson clonality was computed per sample as the square root of Simpson's diversity index over productive rearrangements. Entries here come from immuneACCESS through TCRdb and include only in-frame sequences with V and J called. Some clones fail to appear in such tables; in the studies checked, an unresolved V gene covers under half of the shortfall, and the cause of the remainder is unknown. That table supplies the V and J calls and clone size; D and trimming were determined from the DNA. This sample holds under 300,000 clones; approximately 82% were observed only once. Of the sample, around 5.4% is held by the ten largest clones.

Each collaborating institution followed its own protocols to collect whole blood in K2EDTA tubes. For TCRbeta analysis, collaborators shipped samples in one of three forms: frozen whole blood, isolated PBMCs, or DNA extracted from either of those sample types. The CDR3 contains 14 residues, cysteine and phenylalanine counted. The kept DNA is CDR3 alone, 42 bases in frame from the first base. CDR1 is given as SNHLY and CDR2 as FYNNEI, both from the germline V gene. V ends up 4 bases short and J 4 bases short, with an unmatched junction base count of 7. The data are from a study of blood T cell repertoires in COVID-19 (dated by TCRdb to 2019 to 2021). Turning to the overall study: Samples covering the acute and convalescent phases of COVID-19 were provided by collaborators in the United States, Italy and Spain. The prospective study material was composed of cDNA or gDNA derived from T cells, B-cell-depleted T cells, or PBMCs. Deeply sampled blood TCRbeta repertoires from subjects exposed to, actively infected with, or recovered from COVID-19 were included in the dataset. The repertoires were released in a freely available public database meant as a resource for research on the immune response to SARS-CoV-2. The samples were drawn from two sources: the first 160 participants of the ongoing ImmuneRACE study, and approximately 1,300 subjects contributed by 6 global collaborators. The sample metadata nearly always contained a de-identified subject ID, COVID-19 status, age in years and sex. Where available, HLA class I and class II types were taken from metadata supplied by the sample provider and were not determined by assay-based typing. The investigation overall reported the following: How much clinical and demographic metadata was included differed by source and by participant, and the metadata was provided uncurated.

The sequenced sample was peripheral blood. The TCR originated in a man older than 75 with acute or convalescent COVID-19. The chain uses TRBV2 and TRBJ2-7, and TRBD1 aligns with 7 junction nucleotides. The CDR3 is CASSAEGAEYEQYF. The DNA sequence is TGTGCCAGCAGTGCAGAGGGGGCGGAGTACGAGCAGTACTTC.